Listed here are 22 T cell receptor beta chains from one sample, sequenced in a study of Graves' ophthalmopathy and Graves' hyperthyroidism. Amplified material comprised TCR beta CDR3 regions derived from RNA transcripts. Following a first-round RT-PCR that used HTBI primers, a second-round multiplex PCR was carried out. Each CDR3 protein is one row after TCRdb ran MiXCR on the multiplex PCR reads. The table has hundreds of thousands of distinct CDR3 sequences, 14% seen once. The sequenced sample was blood. The source of these receptors is a woman in her 30s with Graves' ophthalmopathy.

This clonotype was recorded many times. The rearrangement joins TRBV24-1 to TRBJ2-2; TRBD1 is a possible D gene (6 bases). CDR1 is KGHDR, CDR2 SFDVKD, per germline. Trimming took off 10 bases at V and 5 bases at J, with 16 bases between the two ends. CDR3 length: 14 amino acids. The CDR3 is CATAAQGRTGELFF. CDR3 DNA sequence: TGTGCCACGGCAGCACAGGGAAGGACCGGGGAGCTGTTTTTT.

This clonotype was counted between two and nine times. This chain links TRBV6-2 or TRBV6-3 with TRBJ1-5; 7 bases match TRBD1. The germline CDR1 and CDR2 sequences are MNHEY and SVGEGT. Unmatched junction bases numbered 3, after V lost 0 bases and J lost 4 bases. The CDR3 is made up of 15 amino acids. The CDR3 loop is CASSYSGQINQPQHF. The CDR3 region has the DNA TGTGCCAGCAGTTACTCGGGACAGATTAATCAGCCCCAGCATTTT.

This clonotype has only a few counts. The chain carries TRBV7-8 and TRBJ1-5; TRBD1 is a possible D gene (5 bases). Per germline, CDR1 SGHVS and CDR2 FQNEAQ. Trimming cost V 4 bases and J 6 bases, with 10 bases left between them. The length of the CDR3 is 13 residues. The CDR3 sequence: CASSWRGLQPQHF. The CDR3 region has the DNA TGTGCCAGCAGCTGGCGGGGACTTCAGCCCCAGCATTTT.

About this clonotype: A read error may explain this, as a much larger clone is one base away. This chain joins TRBV6-5 and TRBJ2-7; 7 nucleotides match TRBD1. Germline lookup yields CDR1 MNHEY and CDR2 SVGAGI. V gave up 2 bases and J gave up 4 bases; unmatched junction bases: 5. The length of the CDR3 is 14 residues. CDR3 nucleotides: TGTGCCAGCAGTTACGGGGACAGTCCATACGAGCAGTACGTC. Amino acid sequence: CASSYGDSPYEQYV.

The table lists this clonotype with many counts. The V and J genes are TRBV5-6 and TRBJ2-7; maybe TRBD2 (5 bases). The CDR3 runs to 15 residues. Germline V gene lookup returns CDR1 SGHDT and CDR2 YYEEEE. Between the trimmed V and J ends, which lost 1 base and 5 bases, there was a span of 16 bases. The CDR3 reads CASSLWVLPGNEQYF. CDR3 DNA sequence: TGTGCCAGCAGCTTGTGGGTCCTTCCGGGGAACGAGCAGTACTTC. Using reference TRBV5-6 and TRBJ2-7 for the parts outside the CDR3, the full variable domain is DAGVTQSPTHLIKTRGQQVTLRCSPKSGHDTVSWYQQALGQGPQFIFQYYEEEERQRGNFPDRFSGHQFPNYSSELNVNALLLGDSALYLCASSLWVLPGNEQYFGPGTRLTVT.

This clonotype was observed once. The rearrangement uses TRBV20-1 and TRBJ1-1, with D possibly matching TRBD1 (5 bases). This CDR3 is built from 11 residues. Trimming left V 6 bases short and J 7 bases short, with 12 bases between. CDR1 DFQATT and CDR2 SNEGSKA come from the germline V gene (reference sequence). The CDR3 nucleotides are TGCAGTGCCTGGGGGACGGGTGAAGCTTTCTTT. Encoded protein: CSAWGTGEAFF.

The chain links TRBV12-3 or TRBV12-4 to TRBJ2-7; possibly TRBD2 for D (6 bases). V lost 6 bases and J lost 6, with 15 bases in between. The CDR3 runs to 13 residues. CDR3 sequence reads: CASSRPGGSEQYF. The CDR3 region has the DNA TGTGCCAGCAGCAGACCCGGGGGAAGCGAGCAGTACTTC.

V gene TRBV20-1 combines with J gene TRBJ1-3; 9 bases are shared with TRBD1. Trimming took 1 base from V and 0 from J; bases not matched to a gene: 10. The CDR3 has 18 residues. Germline CDR1 is DFQATT and CDR2 is SNEGSKA (reference sequence). The CDR3, as DNA: TGCAGTGCTAGAGGTCCCCGTGGGACAGGGATCTCTGGAAACACCATATATTTT. Amino acids: CSARGPRGTGISGNTIYF.

The chain employs TRBV6-2 or TRBV6-3 and TRBJ2-7, with 9 bases aligning to TRBD1. The CDR3 contains 19 residues. Germline-derived CDR1 and CDR2 are MNHEY and SVGEGT. Trimming at V came to 5 bases and at J to 2 bases, leaving 19 bases not matched to a gene. The CDR3 protein is CASSKSTGGSLPRPYEQYF. The CDR3 nucleotides are TGTGCCAGCAGTAAATCGACAGGGGGATCCCTACCTAGGCCCTACGAGCAGTACTTC.

This clonotype was counted many times. V usage is TRBV28 and J usage is TRBJ2-3; D is undetermined. The CDR3 loop spans 12 amino acids. From germline, CDR1 is MDHEN and CDR2 SYDVKM. V gave up 5 bases and J gave up 2 bases, with 5 bases separating them. CDR3 region: CASSRLTDTQYF. DNA of the CDR3: TGTGCCAGCAGTCGACTCACAGATACGCAGTATTTT.

This clonotype has only a few counts. A much larger clonotype is one base distant, so this may be a read error. The chain employs TRBV28 and TRBJ2-7; maybe TRBD1 (6 bases). The V end was cut by 4 bases, the J end by 2 bases, with 18 bases between. This CDR3 region has 16 residues. CDR1 is MDHEN and CDR2 is SYDVKM in the germline V gene. The CDR3 DNA reads TGTGCCAGCAGTTCTAACCCTGGGACAACCGCCTACGAGCAGTACTTC. This encodes CASSSNPGTTAYEQYF.

This clonotype was counted only a few times. The gene calls are TRBV11-2 and TRBJ1-3; no clear D. The germline CDR1 and CDR2 sequences are SGHAT and FQNNGV. The V and J ends lost 5 bases and 2 bases respectively, with 13 bases between them. CDR3 length: 15 amino acids. The CDR3 coding sequence is TGTGCCAGCAGCGCTATATTGGGGACTGGAAACACCATATATTTT. Amino acids: CASSAILGTGNTIYF. The whole variable domain, filled in from reference TRBV11-2 and TRBJ1-3, reads EAGVAQSPRYKIIEKRQSVAFWCNPISGHATLYWYQQILGQGPKLLIQFQNNGVVDDSQLPKDRFSAERLKGVDSTLKIQPAKLEDSAVYLCASSAILGTGNTIYFGEGSWLTVV.

This clonotype was recorded many times. The gene calls are TRBV19 and TRBJ1-2; TRBD1 agrees at 11 bases. Germline V CDR1 and CDR2: LNHDA, SQIVND (reference sequence). The V segment lost 10 bases and the J segment 5 bases; nucleotides outside the gene matches: 6. There are 13 residues in the CDR3. CDR3 nucleotides: TGTGCCATTAAGGACAGGGGGCCTTATGGCTACACCTTC. Residues: CAIKDRGPYGYTF.

This clonotype has more than one count but fewer than ten. J is TRBJ1-4 and V is TRBV10-3; D is uncertain. In germline, CDR1 is ENHRY, CDR2 SYGVKD. V lost 6 bases and J lost 0, with 11 bases in between. This CDR3 is built from 15 residues. CDR3 sequence reads: CAISLDIATNEKLFF. The CDR3 DNA sequence: TGTGCCATCAGCTTAGACATTGCAACTAATGAAAAACTGTTTTTT.

This clonotype was found many times. J is TRBJ1-1 and V is TRBV12-3 or TRBV12-4; D gene unclear. V lost 3 bases and J lost 3, with 8 bases in between. This CDR3 has 13 amino acids. CDR3 DNA sequence: TGTGCCAGCAGTTTTGGCCGGGACACTGAAGCTTTCTTT. It is translated as CASSFGRDTEAFF.

At least ten counts were recorded for this clonotype. This chain links TRBV2 with TRBJ2-5, with 9 bases that match TRBD1. In germline, CDR1 is SNHLY, CDR2 FYNNEI. With 9 bases clipped from V and 0 bases from J, the junction kept 17 bases outside the gene matches. The CDR3 is made up of 18 amino acids. CDR3 DNA sequence: TGTGCCAGGCGCCTTTCGGGACAGGGCGTCCGGTACCAAGAGACCCAGTACTTC. Translating gives CARRLSGQGVRYQETQYF.

This clonotype was recorded many times. The rearrangement uses TRBV18 and TRBJ2-7, with 7 bases fitting TRBD1. CDR3 length: 16 residues. V shed 5 bases, J shed 3 bases, and the junction held 13 bases outside the gene matches. CDR1 is KGHSH and CDR2 is LQKENI in the germline V gene. The CDR3 region has the DNA TGTGCCAGCTCATATACCCAACGACAGGGATACTACGAGCAGTACTTC. Protein product: CASSYTQRQGYYEQYF. Complete variable domain (other parts from reference TRBV18 and TRBJ2-7): NAGVMQNPRHLVRRRGQEARLRCSPMKGHSHVYWYRQLPEEGLKFMVYLQKENIIDESGMPKERFSAEFPKEGPSILRIQQVVRGDSAAYFCASSYTQRQGYYEQYFGPGTRLTVT.

Ten or more counts support this clonotype. This chain links TRBV28 with TRBJ1-5; D perhaps matches TRBD1 (6 bases). The ends were cut back, 6 bases at V and 0 bases at J, with 15 bases in the middle. This CDR3 spans 16 amino acids. The V gene's germline CDR1 is MDHEN and CDR2 SYDVKM. The CDR3 nucleotides read TGTGCCAGCAGGGTCCAAGGGGGGGGTAGCAATCAGCCCCAGCATTTT. Its protein product is CASRVQGGGSNQPQHF.

This clonotype showed up many times. The V and J genes are TRBV20-1 and TRBJ2-7, with no clear D. Germline loops: CDR1 DFQATT, CDR2 SNEGSKA (reference sequence). Trimming cost V 2 bases and J 6 bases, with 5 bases left between them. CDR3 length: 10 residues. For the CDR3, the DNA is TGCAGTGCTAGAATCCCCGAGCAGTACTTC. This sequence encodes CSARIPEQYF.

This clonotype was seen at least ten times. The chain combines TRBV12-3 or TRBV12-4 with TRBJ1-2; 7 bases map to TRBD1. Germline trimming cut 5 bases from V and 3 bases from J; bases unmatched to any gene: 6. The CDR3 spans 14 residues. CDR3 in amino acids: CASSQSTGDYGYTF. The CDR3 DNA follows: TGTGCCAGCAGTCAAAGTACAGGGGACTATGGCTACACCTTC.

This clonotype has at least ten counts. The V gene is TRBV28, the J gene TRBJ2-7, with D tentatively TRBD2 (6 bases). The V and J ends lost 2 bases and 6 bases respectively, with 11 bases between them. The germline V gene has CDR1 MDHEN and CDR2 SYDVKM. The CDR3 is 13 residues long. The CDR3 is CASSLPGLGEQYF. CDR3 coding DNA: TGTGCCAGCAGTTTACCGGGACTGGGCGAGCAGTACTTC.

Ten or more counts support this clonotype. The chain has TRBV6-5 and TRBJ2-5; D call uncertain. Germline V CDR1 and CDR2: MNHEY, SVGAGI. Between the trimmed V and J ends, which lost 4 bases and 1 base, there was a span of 10 bases. This CDR3 is built from 14 residues. DNA for the CDR3: TGTGCCAGCAGTTTACAGCCGCCCCAAGAGACCCAGTACTTC. As protein: CASSLQPPQETQYF.